This T cell receptor (beta chain) was obtained from a study of blood T cell repertoires in COVID-19. As for the study in general: The samples span acute and convalescent COVID-19 from the United States, Italy and Spain.

The study recruited people aged about 18 to 90 years across about two dozen US areas. TCRdb's copy holds only in-frame clones and misses some; the assay was immunoSEQ multiplex PCR. The sample consists of under 300,000 clones, 70% to 85% of them appearing once. V was clipped by 5 bases and J by 2 bases; unmatched bases: 6. CDR3 size: 13 residues. From germline, CDR1 is GTSNPN and CDR2 SVGIG (reference sequence). Source material: PBMCs or T cells enriched from blood (not recorded which). V gene TRBV30 combines with J gene TRBJ2-7; 7 bases align to TRBD1. This sequence originates from a man aged 35-49 years who had recovered from COVID-19. The chain's CDR3 is CAWGTGTAYEQYF. Written as DNA, the CDR3 is TGTGCCTGGGGAACCGGGACAGCCTACGAGCAGTACTTC. The full variable domain, completed using reference TRBV30 and TRBJ2-7, is SQTIHQWPATLVQPVGSPLSLECTVEGTSNPNLYWYRQAAGRGLQLLFYSVGIGQISSEVPQNLSASRPQDRQFILSSKKLLLSDSGFYLCAWGTGTAYEQYFGPGTRLTVT.